The 28 T cell receptor beta chains below come from one sample, sequenced in a study of shared clonotypes between healthy human individuals. Measured with immunoSEQ multiplex PCR; TCRdb has only the in-frame clones, and not every one. Of about 820,000 clones listed, roughly 92% were seen once; the top ten hold around 24%. Only CD45RO-negative cells positively selected for CCR7 counted as naive CD8 cells, so terminally differentiated effector memory CD45RA+ cells were excluded. Sequences were obtained from naive CD8+ T cells sorted from blood. The origin of the receptors is a man in his thirties or forties in good health.

V usage is TRBV13 and J usage is TRBJ1-1, with 8 bases matching TRBD1. The CDR3 has 16 amino acids. The V and J ends lost 5 bases and 1 base, in that order; junction bases with no gene match: 9. Germline lookup yields CDR1 PRHDT and CDR2 FYEKMQ (reference sequence). This chain's CDR3 is CASSKVRTGKNTEAFF. The CDR3 DNA sequence: TGTGCCAGCAGCAAAGTCCGGACAGGGAAGAACACTGAAGCTTTCTTT.

The chain joins TRBV7-6 to TRBJ2-3, with 8 bases matching TRBD2. The CDR3 runs 15 residues. The ends lost 5 bases at V and 0 bases at J; junction bases unmatched: 4. Looked up from germline, CDR1 is SGHVS and CDR2 is FNYEAQ. For the CDR3, the DNA is TGTGCCAGCAGCCGACTAGCGTTTAGCACAGATACGCAGTATTTT. It encodes CASSRLAFSTDTQYF. Using reference TRBV7-6 and TRBJ2-3 for the parts outside the CDR3, the full variable domain is GAGVSQSPRYKVTKRGQDVALRCDPISGHVSLYWYRQALGQGPEFLTYFNYEAQQDKSGLPNDRFSAERPEGSISTLTIQRTEQRDSAMYRCASSRLAFSTDTQYFGPGTRLTVL.

The genes are TRBV2 and TRBJ2-7, with a tentative D call TRBD1 (5 bases). Trimming pared 3 bases from V and 4 bases from J, leaving 13 bases between. The CDR3 loop spans 14 amino acids. CDR1 is SNHLY and CDR2 is FYNNEI in the germline V gene. For the CDR3, the DNA is TGTGCCAGCAGTGACCGCAGGGCTTCGTACGAGCAGTACTTC. As protein: CASSDRRASYEQYF. The full variable domain, with the rest looked up from reference TRBV2 and TRBJ2-7, is EPEVTQTPSHQVTQMGQEVILRCVPISNHLYFYWYRQILGQKVEFLVSFYNNEISEKSEIFDDQFSVERPDGSNFTLKIRSTKLEDSAMYFCASSDRRASYEQYFGPGTRLTVT.

The CDR3 sequence: CASSISGPSDEQYF. CDR3 nucleotides: TGTGCCAGTAGTATTTCCGGGCCTAGCGACGAGCAGTACTTC. The rearrangement uses TRBV19 and TRBJ2-7, with D maybe TRBD2 (6 bases). CDR3 length: 14 amino acids. Germline CDR1 reads LNHDA; CDR2 reads SQIVND (reference sequence). With 3 bases removed from V and 5 bases from J, the gap between germline ends came to 14 bases.

The chain links TRBV27 to TRBJ2-3; 7 nucleotides match TRBD2. Trimming took 3 bases from V and 0 from J; bases not matched to a gene: 12. Germline CDR1 reads MNHEY; CDR2 reads SMNVEV (reference sequence). The CDR3 length is 18 residues. CDR3 DNA sequence: TGTGCCAGCAGTTTCCCCTCGGGAGCGGGACTGAGCACAGATACGCAGTATTTT. Translation gives CASSFPSGAGLSTDTQYF.

This chain links TRBV2 with TRBJ1-2; no definite D call. The CDR3 contains 14 residues. The V end lost 4 bases, the J end lost 0 bases, and 9 bases lay between the germline ends. The germline V gene has CDR1 SNHLY and CDR2 FYNNEI. In nucleotides, the CDR3 is TGTGCCAGCAGTGGGTCCGGGGCTAACTATGGCTACACCTTC. It specifies CASSGSGANYGYTF.

The chain carries TRBV29-1 and TRBJ2-1; D possibly corresponds to TRBD2 (6 bases). CDR1 is SQVTM, CDR2 ANQGSEA, per germline. The CDR3 covers 16 residues. Trimming shortened V by 4 bases and J by 9 bases, and 25 bases separated the two germline ends. The CDR3 is CSVASRGKGVFGEQFF. CDR3 coding DNA: TGCAGCGTTGCTTCGCGGGGAAAAGGTGTTTTCGGTGAGCAGTTCTTC.

This clone showed up just once. The V gene is TRBV7-9, the J gene TRBJ2-1; 8 nucleotides match TRBD1. The CDR3 length is 15 residues. Germline loops: CDR1 SEHNR, CDR2 FQNEAQ (reference sequence). V lost 5 bases to trimming and J lost 1 base; unmatched junction nucleotides: 4. DNA for the CDR3: TGTGCCAGCAGCCCTCAGGGGGCTTCCTACAATGAGCAGTTCTTC. Translated, it gives CASSPQGASYNEQFF.

V is TRBV27 and J is TRBJ1-2; D is perhaps TRBD1 (5 bases). Germline V gene sequence: CDR1 MNHEY, CDR2 SMNVEV (reference sequence). CDR3 length equals 14 residues. V lost 6 bases, J lost 3 bases, and 14 bases lay in between. CDR3 DNA sequence: TGTGCCAGCAGCTACTCCGGGGGGGACTATGGCTACACCTTC. Its protein is CASSYSGGDYGYTF.

There are a few counts of this clone. The chain uses TRBV6-4 and TRBJ2-3; D is perhaps TRBD1 or TRBD2 (6 bases each). Trimming removed 4 bases at V and 0 bases at J, with 11 bases between. This CDR3 is 15 amino acids long. CDR1 is MRHNA, CDR2 SNTAGT, per germline. The DNA for the CDR3 is TGTGCCAGCAGTGTGGGGGGCGCTAGCACAGATACGCAGTATTTT. As protein: CASSVGGASTDTQYF.

This clone occurred a few times. Within the sample, other DNA sequences also encode this same CDR3. The chain couples TRBV27 to TRBJ1-4, with D tentatively TRBD1 (5 bases). The CDR3 extends over 14 amino acids. Germline assignment: CDR1 MNHEY and CDR2 SMNVEV (reference sequence). Trimming removed 5 bases from V and 7 bases from J, with 14 bases in between. As DNA, the CDR3 is TGTGCCAGCAGTCGCCCAGGGTTGGGTGAAAAACTGTTTTTT. Protein product: CASSRPGLGEKLFF.

To note about this clone: The junction does not match germline at one end; this may be a read error. This chain joins TRBV7-6 and TRBJ2-1; 8 nucleotides agree with TRBD2. The germline V gene has CDR1 SGHVS and CDR2 FNYEAQ. The CDR3 runs to 14 residues. This CDR3 is CASSVAGQFNEQFF. The CDR3 DNA follows: TGTGCCAGCAGCGTAGCGGGACAATTCAATGAGCAGTTCTTC.

This clone was recorded once. In nucleotides, the CDR3 is TGTGCCAGCAGCGAAACAGGGGGATACTCCTACGAGCAGTACTTC. As protein: CASSETGGYSYEQYF. This chain links TRBV7-9 with TRBJ2-7; 8 bases are a match to TRBD1. CDR1 is SEHNR, CDR2 FQNEAQ, per germline (reference sequence). The V gene end was trimmed by 5 bases and the J gene end by 0 bases; junction bases not matched to a gene: 6. The CDR3 has 15 residues.

This rearrangement joins TRBV28 to TRBJ2-1; 11 bases agree with TRBD2. This CDR3 spans 18 amino acids. Trimming cost V 4 bases and J 6 bases; bases outside gene matches: 14. CDR1 MDHEN and CDR2 SYDVKM come from the germline V gene. The CDR3 here is CASSSTGTSGIWGNEQFF. The CDR3 DNA follows: TGTGCCAGCAGTTCCACCGGGACTAGCGGCATTTGGGGCAATGAGCAGTTCTTC.

The chain is built from TRBV11-2 and TRBJ2-2; 7 positions agree with TRBD2. CDR1 and CDR2 from the germline V gene are SGHAT and FQNNGV. The CDR3 runs to 17 residues. The V and J ends lost 4 bases and 2 bases, in that order; junction bases with no gene match: 10. In DNA form, the CDR3 reads TGTGCCAGCAGCTCTAACGGGGCGGGGGTTAACACCGGGGAGCTGTTTTTT. The encoded protein is CASSSNGAGVNTGELFF.

The sample holds a few counts of this clone. The rearrangement uses TRBV5-4 and TRBJ1-1; D is uncertain. The CDR3 length is 14 residues. From germline, CDR1 is SGHNT and CDR2 YYREEE (reference sequence). V was cut by 5 bases and J by 4 bases, with 15 bases left in between. Here the CDR3 DNA reads TGTGCCAGCAGATCCAGCGGCTTGACCACTGAAGCTTTCTTT. It translates to CASRSSGLTTEAFF.

The chain links TRBV7-3 to TRBJ2-1; TRBD2 matches at 7 bases. The CDR3 consists of 15 residues. The germline V gene encodes CDR1 SGHTA and CDR2 FQGTGA. Trimming took 5 bases from V and 7 from J; bases not matched to a gene: 11. CDR3 nucleotide sequence: TGTGCCAGCAGCCCGATAGCGGGCGTAGGTAATGAGCAGTTCTTC. Protein: CASSPIAGVGNEQFF.

J is TRBJ2-5 and V is TRBV19; 14 bases are a match to TRBD2. CDR1 is LNHDA and CDR2 is SQIVND in the germline V gene (reference sequence). The junction had 6 bases not matched to a gene; V was cut back by 4 bases and J by 2 bases. CDR3 size: 17 residues. CDR3 DNA: TGTGCCAGTAGTAGACGACTAGCGGGAGGGTTACAAGAGACCCAGTACTTC. It translates to CASSRRLAGGLQETQYF.

The V and J genes are TRBV15 and TRBJ2-2; 9 bases map to TRBD1. Losses at the gene ends were 1 base for V and 7 bases for J; bases not matched to a gene: 7. CDR1 is LNHNV, CDR2 YYDKDF, per germline (reference sequence). The CDR3 sequence is 16 residues long. CDR3 DNA sequence: TGTGCCACCAGCAGAGGCACACAGGGGGCCGTCGGGGAGCTGTTTTTT. Amino acid sequence: CATSRGTQGAVGELFF.

The chain links TRBV28 to TRBJ2-7; 8 bases map to TRBD1. The CDR3 contains 15 residues. V lost 3 bases and J lost 5; bases outside the gene matches: 9. Germline values: CDR1 MDHEN, CDR2 SYDVKM. The CDR3 DNA is TGTGCCAGCAGTTTTCTCAACAGGGGGATCGACGAGCAGTACTTC. Its protein product is CASSFLNRGIDEQYF.

V gene TRBV7-9 combines with J gene TRBJ2-3, with 10 bases fitting TRBD2. The CDR3 runs to 17 residues. Unmatched junction bases numbered 11, after V lost 6 bases and J lost 2 bases. The germline CDR1 and CDR2 sequences are SEHNR and FQNEAQ (reference sequence). CDR3 bases: TGTGCCAGCAGAGCCGGGACTAGCGTCGGAATCACAGATACGCAGTATTTT. It encodes CASRAGTSVGITDTQYF. The variable domain in full, completed from reference TRBV7-9 and TRBJ2-3, reads DTGVSQNPRHKITKRGQNVTFRCDPISEHNRLYWYRQTLGQGPEFLTYFQNEAQLEKSRLLSDRFSAERPKGSFSTLEIQRTEQGDSAMYLCASRAGTSVGITDTQYFGPGTRLTVL.

The chain links TRBV10-3 to TRBJ2-1, with 9 nucleotides matching TRBD1. The CDR3 has 17 amino acids. Germline V lookup: CDR1 ENHRY, CDR2 SYGVKD. Trimming removed 10 bases from V and 0 bases from J; junction bases left unmatched: 13. This chain's CDR3 is CATSDRGLKSSYNEQFF. The CDR3 DNA follows: TGTGCCACCTCGGACAGGGGACTCAAGAGCTCCTACAATGAGCAGTTCTTC.

The chain uses TRBV7-8 and TRBJ2-2, with TRBD2 matching over 9 bases. In germline, CDR1 is SGHVS, CDR2 FQNEAQ. V lost 3 bases, J lost 4 bases, and 9 bases stayed unmatched. The CDR3 is made up of 17 amino acids. The DNA for the CDR3 is TGTGCCAGCAGCTTGGGTTTAGCGGGAGAGATCACCGGGGAGCTGTTTTTT. It encodes CASSLGLAGEITGELFF.

V is TRBV5-1 and J is TRBJ2-7, with D possibly TRBD2 on 5 matching bases. Deletions cut 0 bases from V and 3 bases from J, with 13 bases between. The CDR3 covers 15 residues. CDR1 SGHRS and CDR2 YFSETQ come from the germline V gene. The DNA for the CDR3 is TGCGCCAGCAGCTTGGCCAACGGAGGCCTCTACGAGCAGTACTTC. Encoded protein: CASSLANGGLYEQYF.

This chain uses TRBV28 with TRBJ2-7; 11 positions match TRBD1. Trimming cost V 1 base and J 6 bases; bases outside gene matches: 11. The V gene's germline CDR1 is MDHEN and CDR2 SYDVKM. This CDR3 region has 17 residues. The CDR3 is CASSLFFRRTGGGEQYF. Here the CDR3 DNA reads TGTGCCAGCAGTTTATTTTTTCGTCGGACAGGGGGCGGCGAGCAGTACTTC.

The rearrangement joins TRBV5-8 to TRBJ2-3; TRBD1 is a possible D gene (6 bases). With 4 bases removed from V and 2 bases from J, the gap between germline ends came to 11 bases. The CDR3 has 14 amino acids. Germline assignment: CDR1 SGHTS and CDR2 YDEGEE. The CDR3 region has the DNA TGTGCCAGCAGCCCCGGGACAAACACAGATACGCAGTATTTT. Translating it yields CASSPGTNTDTQYF.

The chain carries TRBV7-9 and TRBJ1-5; 7 bases agree with TRBD1. CDR3 size: 16 residues. Germline loops: CDR1 SEHNR, CDR2 FQNEAQ (reference sequence). V dropped 1 base and J dropped 4; count of bases not matched to a gene: 7. The CDR3 DNA follows: TGTGCCAGCAGCTTAGGGACAGGAAGGAAAAATCAGCCCCAGCATTTT. This encodes CASSLGTGRKNQPQHF.

This clone was counted a few times. The chain joins TRBV30 to TRBJ2-5; D perhaps matches TRBD2 (7 bases). The CDR3 runs 16 residues. CDR1 is GTSNPN, CDR2 SVGIG, per germline (reference sequence). Between the trimmed V and J ends, which lost 2 bases and 5 bases, there was a span of 21 bases. The CDR3 reads CAWSPFGEGVRETQYF. The CDR3, as DNA: TGTGCCTGGAGTCCCTTCGGGGAGGGGGTTCGGGAGACCCAGTACTTC. The full variable domain, in which reference TRBV30 and TRBJ2-5 provide the parts outside the CDR3, is SQTIHQWPATLVQPVGSPLSLECTVEGTSNPNLYWYRQAAGRGLQLLFYSVGIGQISSEVPQNLSASRPQDRQFILSSKKLLLSDSGFYLCAWSPFGEGVRETQYFGPGTRLLVL.